These 12 T cell receptor beta chains originate from one sample sequenced in a study of shared clonotypes between healthy human individuals. The method was immunoSEQ multiplex PCR; TCRdb's version includes in-frame clones alone and lacks a portion of them. The sample includes around 720,000 clones, roughly 72% of them seen just once. Sequenced: memory CD4+ T cells sorted from blood. Described subset: CD45RA-negative fraction. All receptors come from a woman aged 25 to 39 in good health.

The V and J genes are TRBV5-4 and TRBJ2-7; TRBD2 agrees at 7 bases. Germline lookup yields CDR1 SGHNT and CDR2 YYREEE (reference sequence). This CDR3 has 17 residues. J lost 7 bases, V lost 2 bases, and 18 bases had no gene match. Here the CDR3 reads CASSLRFASGRTGEQYF. As DNA, the CDR3 is TGTGCCAGCAGCTTAAGGTTCGCTAGCGGACGTACGGGGGAGCAGTACTTC.

This clone was seen a few times. The chain joins TRBV29-1 to TRBJ2-7, with D perhaps matching TRBD1 (6 bases). Germline assignment: CDR1 SQVTM and CDR2 ANQGSEA. Trimming pared 2 bases from V and 6 bases from J, leaving 17 bases between. The CDR3 extends over 14 amino acids. The CDR3 reads CSVEIGRLRGEQYF. Here the CDR3 DNA reads TGCAGCGTTGAAATAGGACGGCTCAGGGGCGAGCAGTACTTC.

The rearrangement joins TRBV18 to TRBJ1-1, with TRBD1 identical over 7 bases. Germline trimming cut 3 bases from V and 1 base from J; bases unmatched to any gene: 8. From germline, CDR1 is KGHSH and CDR2 LQKENI. The CDR3 covers 16 residues. CDR3 amino acids: CASSPMLGTENTEAFF. CDR3 nucleotides: TGTGCCAGCTCACCCATGCTAGGGACAGAGAACACTGAAGCTTTCTTT.

The genes are TRBV7-9 and TRBJ1-2; D uncertain. The CDR3 runs 13 residues. Germline lookup yields CDR1 SEHNR and CDR2 FQNEAQ (reference sequence). V lost 5 bases to trimming and J lost 6 bases, with 13 bases between them. For the CDR3, the DNA is TGTGCCAGCAGCAATAAACGGGGTGATGGCTACACCTTC. As protein: CASSNKRGDGYTF.

The chain employs TRBV28 and TRBJ1-5; 7 nucleotides line up with TRBD1. With V trimmed by 6 bases and J by 4 bases, 9 bases remained unmatched. CDR1 is MDHEN, CDR2 SYDVKM, per germline. The CDR3 sequence is 15 residues long. The CDR3 DNA follows: TGTGCCAGCAGGAAGACAGGGATTCGGAATCAGCCCCAGCATTTT. Protein product: CASRKTGIRNQPQHF.

CDR3 DNA: TGTGCCAGCAGCCCGAGGCCCACAGGGTCTGGAAACACCATATATTTT. Its protein product is CASSPRPTGSGNTIYF. The chain combines TRBV9 with TRBJ1-3; D perhaps matches TRBD1 (6 bases). Per germline, CDR1 SGDLS and CDR2 YYNGEE. The CDR3 runs to 16 residues. V was pared by 4 bases and J by 1 base, with 15 bases between.

The V and J genes are TRBV19 and TRBJ1-2; the match to TRBD1 covers 7 bases. Germline V gene lookup returns CDR1 LNHDA and CDR2 SQIVND (reference sequence). V lost 6 bases to trimming and J lost 2 bases; unmatched junction nucleotides: 9. CDR3 length: 15 amino acids. CDR3 region: CASSLTGAGNYGYTF. The CDR3 nucleotides are TGTGCCAGTAGCCTAACAGGGGCCGGGAACTATGGCTACACCTTC.

This clone ranks as medium-sized. The chain carries TRBV2 and TRBJ1-2; 7 bases are a match to TRBD1. V lost 3 bases, J lost 0 bases, and 16 bases stayed unmatched. This CDR3 spans 19 amino acids. Germline CDR1 is SNHLY and CDR2 is FYNNEI. CDR3 DNA: TGTGCCAGCAGTGAGATGTATGGACAGGCTAACCCAACTAACTATGGCTACACCTTC. This codes for CASSEMYGQANPTNYGYTF. Supplemented by reference TRBV2 and TRBJ1-2, the full variable domain reads EPEVTQTPSHQVTQMGQEVILRCVPISNHLYFYWYRQILGQKVEFLVSFYNNEISEKSEIFDDQFSVERPDGSNFTLKIRSTKLEDSAMYFCASSEMYGQANPTNYGYTFGSGTRLTVV.

The chain joins TRBV5-5 to TRBJ2-7; 8 bases map to TRBD2. The CDR3 has 18 residues. After removal of 5 bases from V and 1 base from J, the junction contained 17 bases not matched to a gene. CDR1 and CDR2 from the germline V gene are SGHKS and YYEKEE (reference sequence). The CDR3 sequence is CASRPRTGVTSVSYEQYF. In nucleotides, the CDR3 is TGTGCCAGCAGGCCCAGGACGGGGGTGACTAGCGTATCCTACGAGCAGTACTTC.

This clone has at least ten counts. The CDR3: CSAIGGGYTF. The CDR3, as DNA: TGCAGTGCGATAGGAGGTGGCTACACCTTC. The chain has TRBV20-1 and TRBJ1-2; D unresolved. Germline CDR1 is DFQATT and CDR2 is SNEGSKA (reference sequence). The CDR3 length is 10 residues. V was clipped by 6 bases and J by 7 bases, with 9 bases between them.

V usage is TRBV6-1 and J usage is TRBJ1-2; D might be TRBD1 (5 bases). CDR3 size: 13 residues. V was clipped by 10 bases and J by 4 bases, with 16 bases between them. The germline V gene encodes CDR1 MNHNS and CDR2 SASEGT. The CDR3 is CATDSPAIYGYTF. Written as DNA, the CDR3 is TGTGCCACCGACAGTCCGGCGATCTATGGCTACACCTTC.

Note on this clone: The same CDR3 also results from other DNA sequences found in this sample. The chain links TRBV19 to TRBJ2-7; D might be TRBD2 (6 bases). Germline CDR1 is LNHDA and CDR2 is SQIVND (reference sequence). The CDR3 runs 15 residues. Deletions cut 4 bases from V and 3 bases from J, with 16 bases between. CDR3 coding DNA: TGTGCCAGTAGTAACCAGGGTACTAGCAGCTACGAGCAGTACTTC. Its protein product is CASSNQGTSSYEQYF. Full variable domain (rest looked up from reference TRBV19 and TRBJ2-7): DGGITQSPKYLFRKEGQNVTLSCEQNLNHDAMYWYRQDPGQGLRLIYYSQIVNDFQKGDIAEGYSVSREKKESFPLTVTSAQKNPTAFYLCASSNQGTSSYEQYFGPGTRLTVT.